A single sample is the source of the 21 T cell receptor beta chains below, sequenced in a study of Ad26.COV2.S vaccination and SARS-CoV-2 variants. Treatment in this sample: some 20 received Ad26.COV2.S at low or high dose, single or two shots; several received placebo; per-sample allocation not given. All samples were drawn on day 63, counting from the first vaccine or placebo injection. The data were produced by immunoSEQ multiplex PCR, yet TCRdb's version contains in-frame clones alone and is incomplete. Of over 400,000 clones in the sample, about 90% were seen once. Sequencing was performed on peripheral blood, taken in a trial of Ad26.COV2.S vaccine versus placebo. The receptors stem from a person between 18 and 60 years old who received the Ad26.COV2.S COVID-19 vaccine or a placebo.

This clone has more than one count but fewer than ten. The chain uses TRBV18 and TRBJ1-3; D call uncertain. The germline CDR1 and CDR2 sequences are KGHSH and LQKENI. The CDR3 consists of 16 residues. The germline V and J ends were trimmed by 0 bases and 2 bases, with 11 bases remaining between them. The DNA of the CDR3 is TGTGCCAGCTCACCACCAGGACCGACACCTGGAAACACCATATATTTT. Protein product: CASSPPGPTPGNTIYF.

This chain uses TRBV5-1 with TRBJ1-2; no clear D. The ends were cut back, 0 bases at V and 3 bases at J, with 12 bases in the middle. The CDR3 totals 15 residues. CDR1 is SGHRS, CDR2 YFSETQ, per germline. The CDR3 coding sequence is TGCGCCAGCAGCTTGGATGGGATCACGGACTATGGCTACACCTTC. As protein: CASSLDGITDYGYTF. Combining the CDR3 with reference TRBV5-1 and TRBJ1-2 gives the whole variable domain KAGVTQTPRYLIKTRGQQVTLSCSPISGHRSVSWYQQTPGQGLQFLFEYFSETQRNKGNFPGRFSGRQFSNSRSEMNVSTLELGDSALYLCASSLDGITDYGYTFGSGTRLTVV.

As concerns this clone: The same CDR3 arises from other DNA sequences in this sample as well. This chain connects TRBV5-1 to TRBJ1-6; perhaps TRBD1 as D (6 bases). From germline, CDR1 is SGHRS and CDR2 YFSETQ. CDR3 length: 14 amino acids. V was trimmed by 0 bases and J by 7 bases, leaving 8 bases between them. The CDR3 sequence is CASSLGQGNSPLHF. Here the CDR3 DNA reads TGCGCCAGCAGCTTGGGCCAGGGGAATTCACCCCTCCACTTT.

The chain carries TRBV6-1 and TRBJ1-2; D possibly corresponds to TRBD1 (5 bases). Germline V gene lookup returns CDR1 MNHNS and CDR2 SASEGT. CDR3 length: 19 amino acids. Trimming removed 1 base from V and 0 bases from J, with 21 bases in between. In DNA form, the CDR3 reads TGTGCCAGCAGTGAAGGGAGATTTTTTAGACAGTCAGCTAACTATGGCTACACCTTC. Residues: CASSEGRFFRQSANYGYTF.

The rearrangement links TRBV7-2 to TRBJ2-7, with D maybe TRBD1 (7 bases). The ends were cut back, 8 bases at V and 2 bases at J, with 22 bases in the middle. CDR3 size: 16 residues. Germline CDR1 SGHTA, CDR2 FQGNSA. The CDR3 reads CASSPWEDRRTYEQYF. The CDR3 coding sequence is TGTGCCAGCTCCCCCTGGGAGGACAGGAGAACCTACGAGCAGTACTTC.

This rearrangement joins TRBV3-1 (or the pseudogene TRBV3-2) to TRBJ1-1; D not resolved. This CDR3 has 14 residues. V shed 1 base and J shed 1 base, with 7 bases lying between them. Germline V gene sequence: CDR1 LGHDT, CDR2 YNNKEL (reference sequence). The CDR3 coding sequence is TGTGCCAGCAGCCAAGGACGGACGAACACTGAAGCTTTCTTT. Translated: CASSQGRTNTEAFF.

V is TRBV7-9 and J is TRBJ1-2; D is undetermined. Deletions cut 5 bases from V and 4 bases from J, with 11 bases between. The CDR3 length is 13 residues. CDR1 and CDR2 from the germline V gene are SEHNR and FQNEAQ (reference sequence). CDR3 protein: CASSEGELYGYTF. CDR3 bases: TGTGCCAGCAGCGAAGGAGAACTCTATGGCTACACCTTC.

In DNA form, the CDR3 reads TGCGCCAGCAGCAAGGGACAGGGCAGCTACAATGAGCAGTTCTTC. Residues: CASSKGQGSYNEQFF. This sequence joins TRBV5-1 and TRBJ2-1; 9 bases map to TRBD1. The CDR3 has 15 residues. Germline V CDR1 and CDR2: SGHRS, YFSETQ. The J segment lost 3 bases and the V segment lost 4 bases, leaving 5 bases of the junction unmatched.

The chain joins TRBV14 to TRBJ2-1; D gene ambiguous. The CDR3 is 13 amino acids. Trimming cost V 0 bases and J 9 bases, with 9 bases left between them. CDR1 is SGHDN, CDR2 FVKESK, per germline. DNA of the CDR3: TGTGCCAGCAGCCAAGAAGTAATCAGTGAGCAGTTCTTC. Amino acids: CASSQEVISEQFF.

CDR3 bases: TGTGCCAGCAGCCGCGGGACAGGGCGAGCTTTCTTT. It is translated as CASSRGTGRAFF. The chain combines TRBV3-1 (or the pseudogene TRBV3-2) with TRBJ1-1; 9 bases are shared with TRBD1. The germline gives CDR1 LGHDT, CDR2 YNNKEL (reference sequence). This CDR3 is 12 amino acids long. V shed 4 bases, J shed 10 bases, and the junction held 4 bases outside the gene matches.

The chain employs TRBV19 and TRBJ1-6; unclear D gene. Germline CDR1 LNHDA, CDR2 SQIVND (reference sequence). Trimming shortened V by 6 bases and J by 2 bases, and 8 bases separated the two germline ends. This CDR3 has 14 residues. For the CDR3, the DNA is TGTGCCAGTAGGGCGGGGACCTATAATTCACCCCTCCACTTT. Protein sequence: CASRAGTYNSPLHF.

The J gene is TRBJ1-2, the V gene TRBV6-5, with a tentative D call TRBD1 (5 bases). V was shortened by 6 bases and J by 5 bases, with 16 bases between the two germline ends. Germline values: CDR1 MNHEY, CDR2 SVGAGI. The CDR3 covers 14 residues. CDR3 amino acids: CASRRAGTSYGYTF. CDR3 DNA sequence: TGTGCCAGCAGGCGGGCCGGGACCTCATATGGCTACACCTTC.

The chain joins TRBV9 to TRBJ1-4, with 9 bases that match TRBD1. Germline V gives CDR1 SGDLS, CDR2 YYNGEE. The length of the CDR3 is 17 residues. The J segment lost 0 bases and the V segment lost 0 bases, leaving 3 bases of the junction unmatched. The CDR3 sequence is CASSVGQGGPTNEKLFF. The DNA for the CDR3 is TGTGCCAGCAGCGTAGGACAGGGGGGTCCAACTAATGAAAAACTGTTTTTT. The full variable domain, with the rest looked up from reference TRBV9 and TRBJ1-4, is DSGVTQTPKHLITATGQRVTLRCSPRSGDLSVYWYQQSLDQGLQFLIQYYNGEERAKGNILERFSAQQFPDLHSELNLSSLELGDSALYFCASSVGQGGPTNEKLFFGSGTQLSVL.

The chain combines TRBV28 with TRBJ2-1; 8 bases are a match to TRBD2. V was pared by 6 bases and J by 5 bases, with 9 bases of the junction left unmatched. Germline V gene sequence: CDR1 MDHEN, CDR2 SYDVKM. This CDR3 is built from 15 residues. The CDR3 spells CASRPSGGPHNEQFF. CDR3 DNA: TGTGCCAGCAGACCAAGCGGGGGACCTCACAATGAGCAGTTCTTC.

As DNA, the CDR3 is TGTGCCAGCAGCCAAGGGACAGGGGGATCCTACGAGCAGTACTTC. This translates into CASSQGTGGSYEQYF. The gene calls are TRBV3-1 (or the pseudogene TRBV3-2) and TRBJ2-7; TRBD1 agrees at 10 bases. Germline V CDR1 and CDR2: LGHDT, YNNKEL (reference sequence). Germline trimming cut 1 base from V and 1 base from J; bases unmatched to any gene: 1. The CDR3 length is 15 residues.

The chain uses TRBV4-3 and TRBJ2-1, with 8 bases aligning to TRBD2. The CDR3 loop spans 19 amino acids. The V gene end was trimmed by 1 base and the J gene end by 0 bases; junction bases not matched to a gene: 11. Per the germline V gene, CDR1 is LGHNA and CDR2 is YSLEER. The CDR3 is CASSQGLGSGGSSYNEQFF. CDR3 DNA: TGCGCCAGCAGCCAAGGCCTTGGGTCGGGGGGGAGCTCCTACAATGAGCAGTTCTTC.

This clone came up once. V and J are TRBV5-4 and TRBJ2-7, with a possible D match to TRBD1 (6 bases). Germline V CDR1 and CDR2: SGHNT, YYREEE (reference sequence). V shed 2 bases and J shed 0 bases, with 9 bases lying between them. The CDR3 runs to 14 residues. The CDR3 DNA sequence: TGTGCCAGCAGCTTCGACAGGTCCTCCTACGAGCAGTACTTC. Its protein is CASSFDRSSYEQYF. Looking up the rest from reference TRBV5-4 and TRBJ2-7 gives the full variable domain: ETGVTQSPTHLIKTRGQQVTLRCSSQSGHNTVSWYQQALGQGPQFIFQYYREEENGRGNFPPRFSGLQFPNYSSELNVNALELDDSALYLCASSFDRSSYEQYFGPGTRLTVT.

This clone was found once. The chain employs TRBV5-6 and TRBJ2-7; the match to TRBD1 covers 8 bases. The CDR3 sequence is 14 residues long. From germline, CDR1 is SGHDT and CDR2 YYEEEE. Germline trimming cut 4 bases from V and 4 bases from J; bases unmatched to any gene: 7. CDR3 bases: TGTGCCAGCAGCCCGTGGGACAGGCCGTACGAGCAGTACTTC. This sequence encodes CASSPWDRPYEQYF.

The CDR3 DNA reads TGTGCCAGCAGTTATTCATCTAGCGGGGTGGAGACCCAGTACTTC. It is translated as CASSYSSSGVETQYF. V is TRBV6-2 or TRBV6-3 and J is TRBJ2-5; 9 positions match TRBD2. The CDR3 is 15 residues long. The germline V gene has CDR1 MNHEY and CDR2 SVGEGT. V lost 3 bases and J lost 5; bases outside the gene matches: 7.

In the case of this clone: A read error is possible here, since a much larger clone lies one base away. Other DNA sequences in this specimen translate into the identical CDR3. This CDR3 reads CASSYGGYGYTF. The CDR3 coding sequence is TGTGCCAGCAGTTACGGCGGCTATGGCTACACCTTC. The gene calls are TRBV6-2 or TRBV6-3 and TRBJ1-2, with D unclear. Trimming took off 2 bases at V and 4 bases at J, with 5 bases between the two ends. Germline V lookup: CDR1 MNHEY, CDR2 SVGEGT. The CDR3 has 12 amino acids.

The chain employs TRBV6-4 and TRBJ2-1; D assignment may be TRBD1 or TRBD2 (7 bases each). Trimming cost V 4 bases and J 10 bases, with 17 bases left between them. Germline assignment: CDR1 MRHNA and CDR2 SNTAGT. The CDR3 runs 14 residues. The CDR3 DNA sequence: TGTGCCAGCAGTGCGAGCGGGGCAGGGGGGGAGCAGTTCTTC. Translation gives CASSASGAGGEQFF.